Presented here are 26 T cell receptor beta chains from one specimen sequenced in a study of OX40 agonist ivuxolimab in advanced cancers. Using immunoSEQ multiplex PCR, the repertoire was profiled, and TCRdb retains in-frame clones only, with some absent. The table records approximately 81,000 clones, roughly 80% of them present only once. The sequencing here drew on CD4+ or CD8+ T cells sorted from blood, taken in a trial of the OX40 agonist ivuxolimab. These receptors all stem from an adult with an advanced solid tumor such as melanoma, head and neck, liver or kidney cancer.

This clone was counted a single time. This chain uses TRBV6-5 with TRBJ1-3, with unresolved D. This CDR3 has 15 residues. The V end lost 0 bases, the J end lost 0 bases, and 6 bases lay between the germline ends. CDR1 MNHEY and CDR2 SVGAGI come from the germline V gene. The CDR3 bases are TGTGCCAGCAGTTACTCGATGTACTCTGGAAACACCATATATTTT. This gives the protein CASSYSMYSGNTIYF.

This clone rates as medium-sized. The chain carries TRBV4-2 and TRBJ2-5, with 12 bases that match TRBD2. CDR1 is LGHNA, CDR2 YNFKEQ, per germline. After removal of 1 base from V and 5 bases from J, the junction contained 5 bases not matched to a gene. The CDR3 covers 16 residues. CDR3 residues: CASSQAKTSGSETQYF. CDR3 nucleotides: TGTGCCAGCAGCCAAGCGAAGACTAGCGGGAGTGAGACCCAGTACTTC.

V gene TRBV5-1 combines with J gene TRBJ1-1; no firm D call. The germline CDR1 and CDR2 sequences are SGHRS and YFSETQ. This CDR3 has 14 amino acids. The germline V and J ends were trimmed by 0 bases and 1 base, with 7 bases remaining between them. The chain's CDR3 is CASSLGPTNTEAFF. The CDR3 coding sequence is TGCGCCAGCAGCTTGGGGCCGACGAACACTGAAGCTTTCTTT.

This chain uses TRBV5-1 with TRBJ2-7, with D unclear. V dropped 0 bases and J dropped 5 bases, with 3 bases sitting between them. The germline gives CDR1 SGHRS, CDR2 YFSETQ. The CDR3 runs to 11 residues. CDR3 DNA sequence: TGCGCCAGCAGCTTGGACCACGAGCAGTACTTC. It codes for CASSLDHEQYF.

This chain connects TRBV9 to TRBJ1-1; maybe TRBD1 (5 bases). This CDR3 has 16 residues. CDR1 and CDR2 from the germline V gene are SGDLS and YYNGEE. V was cut by 0 bases and J by 3 bases, with 15 bases left in between. This CDR3 reads CASSVDGSGLDTEAFF. CDR3 in DNA: TGTGCCAGCAGCGTAGACGGCTCAGGGTTGGACACTGAAGCTTTCTTT. Supplemented by reference TRBV9 and TRBJ1-1, the full variable domain reads DSGVTQTPKHLITATGQRVTLRCSPRSGDLSVYWYQQSLDQGLQFLIQYYNGEERAKGNILERFSAQQFPDLHSELNLSSLELGDSALYFCASSVDGSGLDTEAFFGQGTRLTVV.

The V call is TRBV11-2, the J call TRBJ1-1, with 7 bases matching TRBD1. This CDR3 has 17 residues. V trimming: 6 bases; J trimming: 0 bases; junction bases outside the gene matches: 13. Looked up from germline, CDR1 is SGHAT and CDR2 is FQNNGV. The CDR3 loop reads CASRLQPTGTVNTEAFF. For the CDR3, the DNA is TGTGCCAGCAGATTACAACCGACCGGGACAGTGAACACTGAAGCTTTCTTT.

This sequence joins TRBV2 and TRBJ1-2; unclear D gene. The CDR3 is 12 amino acids. Deletions cut 7 bases from V and 6 bases from J, with 12 bases between. Germline V gene data show CDR1 as SNHLY and CDR2 as FYNNEI. The CDR3 protein is CASKTWRDGYTF. The DNA of the CDR3 is TGTGCCAGCAAAACATGGCGAGATGGCTACACCTTC.

This chain uses TRBV4-1 with TRBJ1-2; D is undetermined. The CDR3 has 16 amino acids. Trimming took 0 bases from V and 4 from J, leaving 15 bases between them. The germline CDR1 and CDR2 sequences are MGHRA and YSYEKL. The CDR3 sequence is CASSQDTLVLIYGYTF. In DNA, the CDR3 is TGCGCCAGCAGCCAAGATACTTTGGTACTGATCTATGGCTACACCTTC.

The gene calls are TRBV5-6 and TRBJ2-3; 14 positions agree with TRBD2. This CDR3 has 19 residues. Trimming took 4 bases from V and 3 from J; bases not matched to a gene: 13. From germline, CDR1 is SGHDT and CDR2 YYEEEE. The CDR3 bases are TGTGCCAGCAGCGTCCAGCAAGGTGGACTAGCGGGGGGAACAGATACGCAGTATTTT. Protein sequence: CASSVQQGGLAGGTDTQYF.

The chain uses TRBV19 and TRBJ2-7, with D maybe TRBD1 (5 bases). Looked up from germline, CDR1 is LNHDA and CDR2 is SQIVND (reference sequence). This CDR3 comprises 15 residues. Trimming pared 5 bases from V and 2 bases from J, leaving 16 bases between. The CDR3 DNA is TGTGCCAGTAGTGATGGGGCGGCCCTCACCTACGAGCAGTACTTC. Translated: CASSDGAALTYEQYF.

V is TRBV6-5 and J is TRBJ2-2; D gene uncertain. V lost 0 bases and J lost 7, with 12 bases in between. Germline V gene data show CDR1 as MNHEY and CDR2 as SVGAGI. CDR3 length: 15 amino acids. CDR3 nucleotide sequence: TGTGCCAGCAGTTACTCGGATAGCCAAAGCGGGGAGCTGTTTTTT. Translating it yields CASSYSDSQSGELFF.

The gene calls are TRBV7-9 and TRBJ1-1, with 7 positions matching TRBD1. The germline V gene encodes CDR1 SEHNR and CDR2 FQNEAQ (reference sequence). CDR3 length: 15 amino acids. V lost 3 bases to trimming and J lost 0 bases; unmatched junction nucleotides: 4. In DNA, the CDR3 is TGTGCCAGCAGCTTCTCCGGGACAGTGAACACTGAAGCTTTCTTT. Protein sequence: CASSFSGTVNTEAFF.

This chain uses TRBV19 with TRBJ1-1; TRBD1 aligns across 12 bases. The CDR3 length is 17 residues. With V trimmed by 10 bases and J by 5 bases, 17 bases remained unmatched. Germline V gives CDR1 LNHDA, CDR2 SQIVND (reference sequence). CDR3 DNA: TGTGCCACTACACCGTATGGGACAGGGGGCCTGGGGACTGAAGCTTTCTTT. Translated: CATTPYGTGGLGTEAFF.

The gene calls are TRBV5-4 and TRBJ1-1; 8 nucleotides align to TRBD1. Germline lookup yields CDR1 SGHNT and CDR2 YYREEE (reference sequence). V shed 3 bases and J 10 bases; nucleotides not matched to a gene: 14. The CDR3 contains 15 residues. CDR3 residues: CASSYNKDRVEGAFF. CDR3 DNA sequence: TGTGCCAGCAGCTATAATAAGGACAGGGTGGAGGGAGCTTTCTTT.

This chain links TRBV7-2 with TRBJ2-4, with 7 bases matching TRBD2. In germline, CDR1 is SGHTA, CDR2 FQGNSA. This CDR3 is 15 amino acids long. V trimming: 4 bases; J trimming: 8 bases; junction bases outside the gene matches: 11. The CDR3 loop reads CASSSSGGGFDIQYF. The DNA for the CDR3 is TGTGCCAGCAGCTCCTCCGGCGGGGGTTTTGACATTCAGTACTTC.

This chain links TRBV19 with TRBJ2-5, with D tentatively TRBD1 (5 bases). Looked up from germline, CDR1 is LNHDA and CDR2 is SQIVND (reference sequence). The germline V and J ends were trimmed by 3 bases and 2 bases, with 7 bases remaining between them. The CDR3 length is 13 residues. CDR3 nucleotides: TGTGCCAGTAGTATTGACAGACAAGAGACCCAGTACTTC. Translated, it gives CASSIDRQETQYF.

V usage is TRBV6-5 and J usage is TRBJ2-5; D remains unclear. CDR3 length: 14 residues. Deletions cut 6 bases from V and 7 bases from J, with 18 bases between. Germline V gives CDR1 MNHEY, CDR2 SVGAGI. CDR3 DNA: TGTGCCAGCAGCCTAGAACCCTCACCAGGGACCCAGTACTTC. It codes for CASSLEPSPGTQYF.

J is TRBJ1-6 and V is TRBV6-4; no firm D call. V lost 6 bases and J 11 bases, leaving 17 bases between the germline ends. Germline loops: CDR1 MRHNA, CDR2 SNTAGT. The CDR3 is made up of 14 amino acids. The CDR3 DNA reads as TGTGCCAGCAGAGCGGTAGGTGGCCTCGCACCCCTCCACTTT. It codes for CASRAVGGLAPLHF.

This rearrangement joins TRBV6-6 to TRBJ1-1; D not resolved. V lost 4 bases to trimming and J lost 0 bases, with 9 bases between them. This CDR3 spans 14 amino acids. Looked up from germline, CDR1 is MNHNY and CDR2 is SVGAGI (reference sequence). The CDR3 here is CASSLLGLNTEAFF. The CDR3 DNA follows: TGTGCCAGCAGTTTGCTGGGTTTGAACACTGAAGCTTTCTTT.

V usage is TRBV6-5 and J usage is TRBJ2-7; D might be TRBD1 (5 bases). Germline CDR1 and CDR2: MNHEY and SVGAGI. CDR3 size: 12 residues. V was shortened by 2 bases and J by 6 bases, with 8 bases between the two germline ends. The CDR3 nucleotides read TGTGCCAGCAGTTACAACAGGATCGAGCAGTACTTC. As protein: CASSYNRIEQYF.

This clone was seen a handful of times. The chain is built from TRBV11-3 and TRBJ2-1, with D unclear. This CDR3 is 11 amino acids long. Germline-derived CDR1 and CDR2 are SGHNT and YENEEA. Trimming removed 5 bases from V and 8 bases from J, with 7 bases in between. CDR3: CASSPRHEQFF. CDR3 coding DNA: TGTGCCAGCAGCCCCCGGCATGAGCAGTTCTTC.

This clone was seen just once. This chain joins TRBV19 and TRBJ1-2; D not certain. Germline assignment: CDR1 LNHDA and CDR2 SQIVND (reference sequence). The ends were cut back, 7 bases at V and 2 bases at J, with 14 bases in the middle. This CDR3 region has 14 residues. The CDR3 loop reads CASKAPGENYGYTF. CDR3 bases: TGTGCCAGTAAGGCCCCTGGGGAGAACTATGGCTACACCTTC.

This rearrangement joins TRBV29-1 to TRBJ2-6; no firm D call. Germline CDR1 is SQVTM and CDR2 is ANQGSEA. This CDR3 has 17 residues. Trimming pared 5 bases from V and 5 bases from J, leaving 22 bases between. This CDR3 is CSVKIIRIQSRANVLTF. CDR3 in DNA: TGCAGCGTTAAGATAATACGCATACAAAGTCGGGCCAACGTCCTGACTTTC.

J is TRBJ2-5 and V is TRBV5-4; TRBD2 might be the D (6 bases). From germline, CDR1 is SGHNT and CDR2 YYREEE (reference sequence). The CDR3 is 13 residues long. Between the trimmed V and J ends, which lost 5 bases and 0 bases, there was a span of 8 bases. The CDR3 region has the DNA TGTGCCAGCAGTCGGGACTACCAAGAGACCCAGTACTTC. It codes for CASSRDYQETQYF.

The gene calls are TRBV10-2 and TRBJ2-7, with 7 bases lining up with TRBD1. The CDR3 totals 13 residues. V trimming: 6 bases; J trimming: 6 bases; junction bases outside the gene matches: 8. The germline V gene encodes CDR1 WSHSY and CDR2 SAAADI. This CDR3 is CASSSDRTLEQYF. The CDR3 DNA sequence: TGCGCCAGCAGCTCGGACAGGACACTCGAGCAGTACTTC.

V usage is TRBV19 and J usage is TRBJ1-2; no definite D call. The CDR3 is 15 amino acids. Germline values: CDR1 LNHDA, CDR2 SQIVND (reference sequence). Trimming stripped 2 bases from V and 3 bases from J, with 13 bases between. CDR3: CASSILADRDYGYTF. The CDR3 bases are TGTGCCAGTAGTATACTCGCGGATCGGGACTATGGCTACACCTTC. The full variable domain, rest sourced from reference TRBV19 and TRBJ1-2, is DGGITQSPKYLFRKEGQNVTLSCEQNLNHDAMYWYRQDPGQGLRLIYYSQIVNDFQKGDIAEGYSVSREKKESFPLTVTSAQKNPTAFYLCASSILADRDYGYTFGSGTRLTVV.